A single sample gave rise to the 15 T cell receptor beta chains below, sequenced in a study of blood T cell repertoires in COVID-19. The data were produced by immunoSEQ multiplex PCR, yet TCRdb's version contains in-frame clones alone and is incomplete. The repertoire holds around 360,000 clones, with roughly 86% as singletons. Sequenced input: PBMCs or T cells enriched from blood (not recorded which). These receptor sequences come from a man aged 35-49 years in a cohort exposed to, infected with or recovered from COVID-19 (not recorded which).

CDR3 loop: CASSELRGNSPLHF. CDR3 DNA: TGTGCCAGCAGTGAACTCAGGGGAAATTCACCCCTCCACTTT. The chain links TRBV6-1 to TRBJ1-6, with a tentative D call TRBD1 (6 bases). CDR3 length: 14 residues. V was trimmed by 2 bases and J by 7 bases, leaving 9 bases between them. Germline CDR1 reads MNHNS; CDR2 reads SASEGT.

V is TRBV5-4 and J is TRBJ2-7; 8 bases line up with TRBD2. Germline V gives CDR1 SGHNT, CDR2 YYREEE (reference sequence). This CDR3 is built from 16 residues. Trimming cost V 4 bases and J 4 bases; bases outside gene matches: 13. CDR3 loop: CASSLAGQGLLYEQYF. The CDR3, as DNA: TGTGCCAGCAGCCTAGCGGGCCAGGGCCTATTATACGAGCAGTACTTC.

The chain uses TRBV6-1 and TRBJ1-5, with D unclear. This CDR3 has 14 amino acids. V lost 3 bases to trimming and J lost 0 bases, with 6 bases between them. Germline V gene lookup returns CDR1 MNHNS and CDR2 SASEGT. CDR3 sequence (DNA): TGTGCCAGCAGTGACGGGTATAGCAATCAGCCCCAGCATTTT. Amino acid sequence: CASSDGYSNQPQHF.

The CDR3 sequence: CASSNRQGAYEQYF. Written as DNA, the CDR3 is TGTGCCAGCAGTAATAGACAGGGGGCCTACGAGCAGTACTTC. The J gene is TRBJ2-7, the V gene TRBV2; 9 bases line up with TRBD1. Per the germline V gene, CDR1 is SNHLY and CDR2 is FYNNEI. V was pared by 5 bases and J by 2 bases, with 4 bases of the junction left unmatched. This CDR3 contains 14 residues.

J is TRBJ2-3 and V is TRBV5-1; 8 bases map to TRBD2. The CDR3 runs 16 residues. Germline CDR1 SGHRS, CDR2 YFSETQ. J gave up 4 bases and V 0 bases, and 7 bases lay outside the gene matches. Written as DNA, the CDR3 is TGCGCCAGCAGCTTGGTGGCTAGCGGGTTCGCAGATACGCAGTATTTT. This codes for CASSLVASGFADTQYF.

The chain uses TRBV6-5 and TRBJ1-1; D is possibly TRBD1 (5 bases). The CDR3 totals 13 residues. V lost 8 bases and J lost 1, with 11 bases in between. Germline V gene data show CDR1 as MNHEY and CDR2 as SVGAGI. CDR3 DNA sequence: TGTGCCAGCCCGGACGGACAGAACACTGAAGCTTTCTTT. Protein: CASPDGQNTEAFF.

The chain joins TRBV9 to TRBJ2-1, with a tentative D call TRBD1 (6 bases). The CDR3 sequence is 15 residues long. The germline V gene encodes CDR1 SGDLS and CDR2 YYNGEE. V lost 0 bases to trimming and J lost 5 bases, with 12 bases between them. The CDR3 loop is CASSVGQVKNNEQFF. DNA of the CDR3: TGTGCCAGCAGCGTAGGACAGGTAAAGAACAATGAGCAGTTCTTC.

The CDR3 DNA sequence: TGTGCCAGCAGTGATATGACAGGGGTTGATGGCTACACCTTC. Encoded protein: CASSDMTGVDGYTF. J is TRBJ1-2 and V is TRBV2; 8 bases line up with TRBD1. CDR1 is SNHLY, CDR2 FYNNEI, per germline. The CDR3 consists of 14 residues. J lost 6 bases, V lost 3 bases, and 6 bases had no gene match.

J is TRBJ1-2 and V is TRBV18, with 7 bases matching TRBD1. This CDR3 has 14 amino acids. V gave up 6 bases and J gave up 5 bases; unmatched junction bases: 9. Germline V gene sequence: CDR1 KGHSH, CDR2 LQKENI. The CDR3: CASSARDSIYGYTF. CDR3 DNA sequence: TGTGCCAGCTCGGCCCGGGACAGCATATATGGCTACACCTTC.

This chain links TRBV28 with TRBJ2-1; D unresolved. Germline values: CDR1 MDHEN, CDR2 SYDVKM. The CDR3 loop spans 11 amino acids. The V end was cut by 6 bases, the J end by 9 bases, with 9 bases between. CDR3 loop: CASSVTREQFF. CDR3 in DNA: TGTGCCAGCAGCGTAACGCGTGAGCAGTTCTTC.

This chain joins TRBV5-1 and TRBJ2-7; perhaps TRBD1 as D (8 bases). Germline-derived CDR1 and CDR2 are SGHRS and YFSETQ. This CDR3 comprises 15 residues. The germline V and J ends were trimmed by 4 bases and 1 base, with 15 bases remaining between them. CDR3 nucleotide sequence: TGCGCCAGCAGCGTGGAACAGGGGGGGTCCTACGAGCAGTACTTC. Its protein product is CASSVEQGGSYEQYF.

This chain uses TRBV4-1 with TRBJ2-1; 9 nucleotides agree with TRBD2. CDR1 MGHRA and CDR2 YSYEKL come from the germline V gene. Trimming cost V 1 base and J 4 bases; bases outside gene matches: 2. CDR3 size: 15 residues. As DNA, the CDR3 is TGCGCCAGCAGCCAAGGGACTAGCGCTTACAATGAGCAGTTCTTC. Residues: CASSQGTSAYNEQFF.

The chain joins TRBV11-2 to TRBJ2-5; TRBD1 matches 9 bases. With 3 bases clipped from V and 5 bases from J, the junction kept 4 bases outside the gene matches. The germline V gene has CDR1 SGHAT and CDR2 FQNNGV. The CDR3 sequence is 14 residues long. The CDR3 here is CASSFGTGYETQYF. CDR3 DNA sequence: TGTGCCAGCAGCTTCGGGACAGGGTATGAGACCCAGTACTTC.

CDR3 DNA sequence: TGTGCCAGCAGTTACTCTTCCGGGGTGGGGGCCAACGTCCTGACTTTC. Translated, it gives CASSYSSGVGANVLTF. V usage is TRBV6-5 and J usage is TRBJ2-6; tentatively, D is TRBD2 (5 bases). V gave up 0 bases and J gave up 4 bases, with 10 bases separating them. The CDR3 runs to 16 residues. The germline V gene has CDR1 MNHEY and CDR2 SVGAGI.

The chain combines TRBV10-2 with TRBJ2-7; tentative D call: TRBD1 (6 bases). CDR3 length: 15 residues. V was clipped by 9 bases and J by 3 bases, with 21 bases between them. Germline values: CDR1 WSHSY, CDR2 SAAADI. CDR3 region: CASRGVGADYYEQYF. The CDR3 DNA reads as TGCGCCAGTAGGGGCGTGGGGGCGGATTACTACGAGCAGTACTTC.